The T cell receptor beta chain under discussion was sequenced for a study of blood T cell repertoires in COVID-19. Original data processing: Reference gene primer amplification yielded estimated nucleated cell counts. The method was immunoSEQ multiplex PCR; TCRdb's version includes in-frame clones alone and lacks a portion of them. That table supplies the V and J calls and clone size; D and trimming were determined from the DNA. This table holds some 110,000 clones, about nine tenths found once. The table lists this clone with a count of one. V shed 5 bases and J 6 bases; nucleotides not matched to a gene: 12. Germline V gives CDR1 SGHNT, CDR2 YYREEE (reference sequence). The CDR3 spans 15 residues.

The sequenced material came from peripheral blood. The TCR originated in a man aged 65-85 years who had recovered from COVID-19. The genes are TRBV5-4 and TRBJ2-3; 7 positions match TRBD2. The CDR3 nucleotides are TGTGCCAGCAGGAGTGGGGGGGGACTCACGGATACGCAGTATTTT. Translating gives CASRSGGGLTDTQYF.